Shown below are 28 T cell receptor beta chains from a single sample sequenced in a study of cytotoxic CD8 clonotypes in ibrutinib-treated CLL. Repertoires were generated with immunoSEQ multiplex PCR, while TCRdb's copy carries only in-frame clones and drops some. The sample lists 130,000 to 150,000 clones; more than 85% were seen once. Specimen: PBMCs, collected after 12 months of ibrutinib treatment. The receptors here all came from a human donor with chronic lymphocytic leukemia.

The V and J genes are TRBV4-1 and TRBJ1-2, with D tentatively TRBD1 (5 bases). Germline V CDR1 and CDR2: MGHRA, YSYEKL. Trimming removed 0 bases from V and 4 bases from J, with 9 bases in between. The CDR3 extends over 14 amino acids. CDR3 in DNA: TGCGCCAGCAGCCAAGAAGCGGGGCCCTATGGCTACACCTTC. Its translation is CASSQEAGPYGYTF.

This chain connects TRBV4-3 to TRBJ2-1; 11 nucleotides match TRBD2. The V gene end was trimmed by 0 bases and the J gene end by 8 bases; junction bases not matched to a gene: 9. Germline V gene data show CDR1 as LGHNA and CDR2 as YSLEER. There are 17 residues in the CDR3. CDR3 DNA: TGCGCCAGCAGCCAAGAGATAGCGGGAGGGCCGTCGGATGAGCAGTTCTTC. Its protein product is CASSQEIAGGPSDEQFF.

The chain couples TRBV27 to TRBJ2-7, with D tentatively TRBD1 or TRBD2 (5 bases each). The CDR3 is 16 residues long. Germline loops: CDR1 MNHEY, CDR2 SMNVEV (reference sequence). Trimming left V 5 bases short and J 2 bases short, with 19 bases between. CDR3 bases: TGTGCCAGCAGTCTGGCAGCCGGGGACCAGACCTACGAGCAGTACTTC. It codes for CASSLAAGDQTYEQYF.

The CDR3 here is CASSLKWSSTGELFF. CDR3 nucleotides: TGTGCCAGCAGTTTAAAATGGAGCAGCACCGGGGAGCTGTTTTTT. This chain connects TRBV27 to TRBJ2-2, with no clear D. CDR3 length: 15 residues. The germline CDR1 and CDR2 sequences are MNHEY and SMNVEV (reference sequence). V was shortened by 2 bases and J by 4 bases, with 11 bases between the two germline ends.

CDR3 loop: CASSIEGSLNTEAFF. CDR3 sequence (DNA): TGTGCCAGTAGTATAGAGGGCAGTCTGAACACTGAAGCTTTCTTT. The gene calls are TRBV19 and TRBJ1-1; D not resolved. Trimming took off 0 bases at V and 0 bases at J, with 8 bases between the two ends. The germline V gene encodes CDR1 LNHDA and CDR2 SQIVND (reference sequence). The CDR3 is made up of 15 amino acids.

V usage is TRBV29-1 and J usage is TRBJ1-1; 7 nucleotides line up with TRBD1. Trimming removed 7 bases from V and 1 base from J; junction bases left unmatched: 12. Germline assignment: CDR1 SQVTM and CDR2 ANQGSEA. The CDR3 totals 15 residues. The CDR3 sequence is CSAEPRGLGNTEAFF. The CDR3, as DNA: TGCAGCGCGGAACCTAGGGGGCTTGGGAACACTGAAGCTTTCTTT. The whole variable domain, filled in from reference TRBV29-1 and TRBJ1-1, reads SAVISQKPSRDICQRGTSLTIQCQVDSQVTMMFWYRQQPGQSLTLIATANQGSEATYESGFVIDKFPISRPNLTFSTLTVSNMSPEDSSIYLCSAEPRGLGNTEAFFGQGTRLTVV.

The rearrangement links TRBV14 to TRBJ1-1; D possibly corresponds to TRBD1 (6 bases). The ends were cut back, 1 base at V and 5 bases at J, with 29 bases in the middle. This CDR3 contains 20 residues. CDR1 is SGHDN, CDR2 FVKESK, per germline. The CDR3 coding sequence is TGTGCCAGCAGCCAAGCCAGACAGGCCGCGAGAACTACAAGAGGGACTGAAGCTTTCTTT. It is translated as CASSQARQAARTTRGTEAFF.

This chain connects TRBV18 to TRBJ1-1; D unresolved. The germline V gene has CDR1 KGHSH and CDR2 LQKENI. Trimming removed 6 bases from V and 0 bases from J, with 11 bases in between. CDR3 length equals 14 residues. CDR3 loop: CASSLQSLNTEAFF. The CDR3 DNA follows: TGTGCCAGCTCCCTTCAGTCCCTGAACACTGAAGCTTTCTTT.

This rearrangement joins TRBV12-5 to TRBJ2-3; maybe TRBD2 (6 bases). The CDR3 loop spans 14 amino acids. Deletions cut 6 bases from V and 2 bases from J, with 12 bases between. In germline, CDR1 is LGHNT, CDR2 FRNRAP. The CDR3 region has the DNA TGTGCTAGTGGACTGGGACTTTCCACAGATACGCAGTATTTT. Its protein product is CASGLGLSTDTQYF.

The chain uses TRBV27 and TRBJ2-7, with 8 bases that match TRBD2. V shed 3 bases, J shed 0 bases, and the junction held 10 bases outside the gene matches. The CDR3 consists of 17 residues. CDR1 MNHEY and CDR2 SMNVEV come from the germline V gene (reference sequence). In DNA form, the CDR3 reads TGTGCCAGCAGTTTCCTCGGAGGTAGCGGGATCTCCTACGAGCAGTACTTC. Translation: CASSFLGGSGISYEQYF.

The chain uses TRBV28 and TRBJ2-1; no reliable D call. CDR3 length equals 12 residues. The germline gives CDR1 MDHEN, CDR2 SYDVKM. The CDR3 reads CATGGPRNEQFF. CDR3 coding DNA: TGTGCGACGGGTGGGCCCCGCAATGAGCAGTTCTTC.

The rearrangement joins TRBV27 to TRBJ2-7; 8 bases align to TRBD1. Trimming removed 5 bases from V and 5 bases from J; junction bases left unmatched: 5. The CDR3 is made up of 13 amino acids. Per germline, CDR1 MNHEY and CDR2 SMNVEV (reference sequence). DNA for the CDR3: TGTGCCAGCAGTCGAGGGACAGGTGACGAGCAGTACTTC. This codes for CASSRGTGDEQYF.

V is TRBV5-1 and J is TRBJ1-1, with a possible D match to TRBD1 (6 bases). CDR1 is SGHRS, CDR2 YFSETQ, per germline. Deletions cut 0 bases from V and 7 bases from J, with 16 bases between. The CDR3 is 15 amino acids. CDR3 protein: CASSLDPGTRGEAFF. CDR3 in DNA: TGCGCCAGCAGCTTGGACCCCGGGACCAGGGGTGAAGCTTTCTTT.

This rearrangement joins TRBV7-9 to TRBJ2-2; 10 bases agree with TRBD2. The germline gives CDR1 SEHNR, CDR2 FQNEAQ (reference sequence). The CDR3 is 17 amino acids. Trimming at V came to 8 bases and at J to 4 bases, leaving 13 bases not matched to a gene. CDR3 region: CASGLAGVPGGTGELFF. The CDR3 bases are TGTGCCAGCGGCCTAGCGGGAGTACCGGGAGGCACCGGGGAGCTGTTTTTT.

The gene calls are TRBV11-3 and TRBJ2-2; possibly TRBD1 or TRBD2 for D (5 bases each). The CDR3 has 13 amino acids. Germline values: CDR1 SGHNT, CDR2 YENEEA. Trimming removed 5 bases at V and 9 bases at J, with 13 bases between. CDR3: CASSPGTLRELFF. CDR3 bases: TGTGCCAGCAGCCCTGGGACGCTCAGGGAGCTGTTTTTT.

V is TRBV27 and J is TRBJ2-1; D remains ambiguous. Trimming removed 5 bases from V and 6 bases from J, with 8 bases in between. Per germline, CDR1 MNHEY and CDR2 SMNVEV (reference sequence). There are 12 residues in the CDR3. This CDR3 is CASSKPGNEQFF. Written as DNA, the CDR3 is TGTGCCAGCAGTAAGCCAGGCAATGAGCAGTTCTTC.

This chain connects TRBV7-2 to TRBJ1-5; D is unclear. There are 17 residues in the CDR3. Germline-derived CDR1 and CDR2 are SGHTA and FQGNSA. Between the trimmed V and J ends, which lost 4 bases and 2 bases, there was a span of 18 bases. The DNA for the CDR3 is TGTGCCAGCAGCTCGCCTGGGCCCCCCGTCGGCAATCAGCCCCAGCATTTT. It codes for CASSSPGPPVGNQPQHF. Together with reference TRBV7-2 and TRBJ1-5, the CDR3 gives the full variable domain: GAGVSQSPSNKVTEKGKDVELRCDPISGHTALYWYRQSLGQGLEFLIYFQGNSAPDKSGLPSDRFSAERTGGSVSTLTIQRTQQEDSAVYLCASSSPGPPVGNQPQHFGDGTRLSIL.

The rearrangement uses TRBV30 and TRBJ2-2; no reliable D call. Deletions cut 4 bases from V and 6 bases from J, with 9 bases between. The CDR3 spans 12 residues. Germline V gene data show CDR1 as GTSNPN and CDR2 as SVGIG (reference sequence). CDR3 sequence (DNA): TGTGCCTGGAATCTCTCCCCCGGGGAGCTGTTTTTT. This translates into CAWNLSPGELFF.

The CDR3 region has the DNA TGTGCCAGCAGTTGGGACTGGGAAAAAGAGACCCAGTACTTC. This sequence encodes CASSWDWEKETQYF. The chain recombines TRBV28 with TRBJ2-5, with TRBD2 as a possible D gene (6 bases). Germline CDR1 is MDHEN and CDR2 is SYDVKM. There are 14 residues in the CDR3. Trimming took 4 bases from V and 3 from J, leaving 12 bases between them.

The chain uses TRBV7-9 and TRBJ1-5; no clear D gene. The CDR3 length is 13 residues. V was trimmed by 3 bases and J by 11 bases, leaving 14 bases between them. The germline V gene has CDR1 SEHNR and CDR2 FQNEAQ (reference sequence). CDR3 residues: CASSLNSVGAQHF. Written as DNA, the CDR3 is TGTGCCAGCAGCTTGAACTCGGTGGGAGCCCAGCATTTT.

The chain joins TRBV25-1 to TRBJ2-2; 7 bases line up with TRBD1. Germline CDR1 and CDR2: MGHDK and SYGVNS. The CDR3 spans 17 residues. J lost 0 bases, V lost 7 bases, and 11 bases had no gene match. CDR3 in amino acids: CASTEQGSLANTGELFF. The DNA of the CDR3 is TGTGCCAGCACCGAACAGGGGAGCCTCGCGAACACCGGGGAGCTGTTTTTT.

The CDR3 spells CASSERAGTYNEQFF. The DNA for the CDR3 is TGTGCCAGCAGTGAACGAGCGGGGACCTACAATGAGCAGTTCTTC. The chain links TRBV2 to TRBJ2-1; 7 positions match TRBD2. This CDR3 is 15 amino acids long. The germline CDR1 and CDR2 sequences are SNHLY and FYNNEI. Trimming at V came to 2 bases and at J to 2 bases, leaving 3 bases not matched to a gene.

CDR3 DNA: TGTGCCAGCAGCCAAGCATCAGGTTTGGCCACTGAAGCTTTCTTT. Its translation is CASSQASGLATEAFF. The gene calls are TRBV14 and TRBJ1-1; D not certain. This CDR3 is 15 amino acids long. V was trimmed by 1 base and J by 4 bases, leaving 13 bases between them. The germline V gene encodes CDR1 SGHDN and CDR2 FVKESK.

The chain employs TRBV6-6 and TRBJ2-2; D possibly matches TRBD1 or TRBD2 (5 bases each). From germline, CDR1 is MNHNY and CDR2 SVGAGI (reference sequence). V was pared by 10 bases and J by 0 bases, with 18 bases between. The CDR3 is 16 amino acids. CDR3 region: CATRGMSTANTGELFF. The DNA for the CDR3 is TGTGCCACCCGGGGCATGTCGACAGCGAACACCGGGGAGCTGTTTTTT.

The genes are TRBV5-1 and TRBJ2-7; 9 bases are a match to TRBD2. The V gene end was trimmed by 4 bases and the J gene end by 3 bases; junction bases not matched to a gene: 8. CDR1 and CDR2 from the germline V gene are SGHRS and YFSETQ. The CDR3 extends over 15 amino acids. In DNA, the CDR3 is TGCGCCAGCAGCCGGACTAGCGCCCTGAACTACGAGCAGTACTTC. This translates into CASSRTSALNYEQYF.

The gene calls are TRBV6-6 and TRBJ1-1; D is uncertain. Trimming cost V 7 bases and J 0 bases, with 15 bases left between them. The germline gives CDR1 MNHNY, CDR2 SVGAGI (reference sequence). The CDR3 extends over 15 amino acids. The CDR3 nucleotides are TGTGCCAGCACCACATCGCAGATTTTGAACACTGAAGCTTTCTTT. It codes for CASTTSQILNTEAFF.

A few counts support this clone. The rearrangement joins TRBV18 to TRBJ2-3; possibly TRBD2 for D (6 bases). Germline V gene lookup returns CDR1 KGHSH and CDR2 LQKENI. This CDR3 has 17 residues. The V gene lost 1 base and the J gene lost 4 bases, with 18 bases spanning the gap. The CDR3 reads CASSPLKGGIGADTQYF. The CDR3 DNA is TGTGCCAGCTCACCACTCAAAGGAGGGATTGGGGCAGATACGCAGTATTTT.

CDR3 in amino acids: CASSPTGVGEKLFF. The CDR3 bases are TGTGCCAGCAGTCCCACAGGGGTGGGCGAAAAACTGTTTTTT. The rearrangement links TRBV27 to TRBJ1-4; TRBD1 aligns across 7 bases. Trimming removed 5 bases from V and 8 bases from J; junction bases left unmatched: 8. The CDR3 contains 14 residues. Germline CDR1 MNHEY, CDR2 SMNVEV (reference sequence).